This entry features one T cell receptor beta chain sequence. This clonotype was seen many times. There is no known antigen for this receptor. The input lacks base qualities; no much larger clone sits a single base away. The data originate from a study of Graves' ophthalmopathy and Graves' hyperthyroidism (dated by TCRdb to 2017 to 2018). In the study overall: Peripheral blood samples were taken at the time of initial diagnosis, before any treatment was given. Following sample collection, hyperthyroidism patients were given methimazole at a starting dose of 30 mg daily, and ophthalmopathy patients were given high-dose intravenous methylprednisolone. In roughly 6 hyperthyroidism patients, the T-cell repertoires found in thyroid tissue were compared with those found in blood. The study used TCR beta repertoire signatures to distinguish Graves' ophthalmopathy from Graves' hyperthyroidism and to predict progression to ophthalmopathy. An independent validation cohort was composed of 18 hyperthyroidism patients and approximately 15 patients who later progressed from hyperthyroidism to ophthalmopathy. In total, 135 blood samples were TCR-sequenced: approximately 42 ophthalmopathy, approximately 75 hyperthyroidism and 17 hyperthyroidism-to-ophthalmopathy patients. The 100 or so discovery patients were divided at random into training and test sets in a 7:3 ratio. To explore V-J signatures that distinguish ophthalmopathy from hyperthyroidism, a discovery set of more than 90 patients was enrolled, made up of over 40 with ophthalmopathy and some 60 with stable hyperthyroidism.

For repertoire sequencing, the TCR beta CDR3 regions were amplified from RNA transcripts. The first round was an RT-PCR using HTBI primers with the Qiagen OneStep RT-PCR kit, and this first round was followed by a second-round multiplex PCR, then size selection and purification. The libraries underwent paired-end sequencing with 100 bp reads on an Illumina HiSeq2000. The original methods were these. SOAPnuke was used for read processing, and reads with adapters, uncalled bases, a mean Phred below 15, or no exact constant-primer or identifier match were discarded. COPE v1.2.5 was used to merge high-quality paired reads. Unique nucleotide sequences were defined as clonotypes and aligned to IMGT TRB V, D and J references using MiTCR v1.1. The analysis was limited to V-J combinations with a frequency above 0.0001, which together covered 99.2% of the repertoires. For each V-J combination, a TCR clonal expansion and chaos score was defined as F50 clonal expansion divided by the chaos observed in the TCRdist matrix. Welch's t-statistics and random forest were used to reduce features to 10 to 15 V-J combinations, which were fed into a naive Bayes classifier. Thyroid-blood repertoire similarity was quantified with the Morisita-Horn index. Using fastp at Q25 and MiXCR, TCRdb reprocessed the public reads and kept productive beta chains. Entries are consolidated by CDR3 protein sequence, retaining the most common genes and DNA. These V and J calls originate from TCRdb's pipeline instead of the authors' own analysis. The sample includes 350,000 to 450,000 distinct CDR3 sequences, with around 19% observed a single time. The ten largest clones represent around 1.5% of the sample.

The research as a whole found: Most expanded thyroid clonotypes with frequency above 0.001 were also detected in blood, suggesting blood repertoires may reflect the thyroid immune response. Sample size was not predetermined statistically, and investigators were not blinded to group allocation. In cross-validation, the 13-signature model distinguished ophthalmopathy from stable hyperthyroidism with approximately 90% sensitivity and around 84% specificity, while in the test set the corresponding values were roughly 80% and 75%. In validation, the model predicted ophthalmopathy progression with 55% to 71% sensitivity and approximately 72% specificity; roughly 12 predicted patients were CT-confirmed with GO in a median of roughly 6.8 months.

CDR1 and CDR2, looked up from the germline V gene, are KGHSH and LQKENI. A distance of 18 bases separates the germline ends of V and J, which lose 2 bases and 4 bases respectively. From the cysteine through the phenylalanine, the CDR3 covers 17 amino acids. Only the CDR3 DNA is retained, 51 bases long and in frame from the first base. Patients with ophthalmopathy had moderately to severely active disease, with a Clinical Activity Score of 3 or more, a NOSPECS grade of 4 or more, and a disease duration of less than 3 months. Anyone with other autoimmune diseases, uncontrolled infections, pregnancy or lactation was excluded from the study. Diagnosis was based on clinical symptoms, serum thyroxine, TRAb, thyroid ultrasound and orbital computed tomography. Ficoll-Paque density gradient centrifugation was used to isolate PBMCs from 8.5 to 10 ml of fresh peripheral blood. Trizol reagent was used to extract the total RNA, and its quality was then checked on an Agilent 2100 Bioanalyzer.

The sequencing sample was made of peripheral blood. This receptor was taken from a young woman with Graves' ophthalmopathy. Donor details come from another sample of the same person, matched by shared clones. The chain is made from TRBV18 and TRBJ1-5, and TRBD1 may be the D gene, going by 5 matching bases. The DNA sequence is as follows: TGTGCCAGCTCACCAAGTACCAGGGAGGTAGGAAATCAGCCCCAGCATTTT. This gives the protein CASSPSTREVGNQPQHF.